The present TCR beta chain was sequenced within a study of T cell responses to AZD1222 COVID-19 vaccine. Only in-frame clones appear in the TCRdb table, and some are missing; sequencing was by immunoSEQ multiplex PCR. The sample yields 140,000 to 150,000 clones, roughly nine tenths seen once. Germline CDR1 is MNHEY and CDR2 is SVGAGI. V lost 9 bases, J lost 6 bases, and 21 bases lay in between. CDR3 length: 15 residues. The sequencing here drew on peripheral blood, taken on day 0 of AZD1222 vaccination. The sequence came from an adult in good health. V usage is TRBV6-5 and J usage is TRBJ2-1, with D possibly TRBD2 on 6 matching bases. The CDR3 nucleotides are TGTGCCAGTCTAACCGGGACTCGAACTTCCAATGAGCAGTTCTTC. It encodes CASLTGTRTSNEQFF.